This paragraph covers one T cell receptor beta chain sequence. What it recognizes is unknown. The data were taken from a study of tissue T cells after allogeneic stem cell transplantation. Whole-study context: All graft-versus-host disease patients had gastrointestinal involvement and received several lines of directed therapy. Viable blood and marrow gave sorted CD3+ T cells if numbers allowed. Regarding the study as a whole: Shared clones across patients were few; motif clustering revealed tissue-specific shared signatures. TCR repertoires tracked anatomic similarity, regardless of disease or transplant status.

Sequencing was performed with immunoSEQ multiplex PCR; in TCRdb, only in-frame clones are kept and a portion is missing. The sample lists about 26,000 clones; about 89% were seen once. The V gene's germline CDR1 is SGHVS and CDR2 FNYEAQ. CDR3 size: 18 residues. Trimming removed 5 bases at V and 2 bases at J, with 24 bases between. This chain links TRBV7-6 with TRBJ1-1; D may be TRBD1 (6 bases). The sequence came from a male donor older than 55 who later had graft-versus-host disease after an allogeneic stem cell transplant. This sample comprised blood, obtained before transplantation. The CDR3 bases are TGTGCCAGCAGCCACGGGGGCAGAGCGAAGGTTGTAAACACTGAAGCTTTCTTT. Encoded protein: CASSHGGRAKVVNTEAFF.